The 8 T cell receptor beta chains below all came from one sample that was sequenced in a study of blood T cell repertoires in COVID-19. The protocol was immunoSEQ multiplex PCR, while the TCRdb copy is restricted to in-frame clones and leaves out a portion. The sample gives about 210,000 clones, less than 85% of which show up once; roughly a sixth is in the top ten. Sequencing was done on a sample of PBMCs or T cells enriched from blood (not recorded which). These receptors all come from a man in his forties who had recovered from COVID-19.

V and J are TRBV5-1 and TRBJ2-5, with 12 bases identical to TRBD1. This CDR3 is built from 17 residues. Looked up from germline, CDR1 is SGHRS and CDR2 is YFSETQ. V dropped 4 bases and J dropped 6; count of bases not matched to a gene: 13. In DNA, the CDR3 is TGCGCCAGCAGCCCGGGACAGGGGGCGCAGAGGACAAAGACCCAGTACTTC. Encoded protein: CASSPGQGAQRTKTQYF.

The chain carries TRBV2 and TRBJ2-7; D ambiguous. V was pared by 1 base and J by 3 bases, with 10 bases between. The germline V gene encodes CDR1 SNHLY and CDR2 FYNNEI. The CDR3 is made up of 14 amino acids. CDR3 region: CASSEESILYEQYF. Written as DNA, the CDR3 is TGTGCCAGCAGTGAAGAATCGATACTCTACGAGCAGTACTTC.

V gene TRBV6-5 combines with J gene TRBJ1-1, with D possibly TRBD1 on 6 matching bases. CDR3 length: 12 residues. V lost 4 bases to trimming and J lost 8 bases, with 11 bases between them. Germline V lookup: CDR1 MNHEY, CDR2 SVGAGI. The CDR3: CASSSETGEAFF. CDR3 DNA: TGTGCCAGCAGTTCCGAGACAGGAGAAGCTTTCTTT.

A note on this clone: A read error may account for a junction end that differs from germline. The rearrangement uses TRBV11-2 and TRBJ2-1, with 10 bases aligning to TRBD2. CDR1 and CDR2 from the germline V gene are SGHAT and FQNNGV. The CDR3 sequence is 15 residues long. CDR3 sequence (DNA): TGTGCCAGCACCTTAGCGGGAGGTTATTACAATGAGCAGTTCTTC. It specifies CASTLAGGYYNEQFF.

The rearrangement uses TRBV24-1 and TRBJ2-5; 8 bases agree with TRBD1. The CDR3 length is 15 residues. Germline lookup yields CDR1 KGHDR and CDR2 SFDVKD. Germline trimming cut 3 bases from V and 2 bases from J; bases unmatched to any gene: 4. The CDR3: CATSDRTGQQETQYF. The CDR3 coding sequence is TGTGCCACCAGTGATCGGACAGGGCAGCAAGAGACCCAGTACTTC.

The J gene is TRBJ1-6, the V gene TRBV10-2; D perhaps matches TRBD1 (5 bases). Germline V gives CDR1 WSHSY, CDR2 SAAADI. The V and J ends lost 6 bases and 8 bases respectively, with 14 bases between them. The CDR3 extends over 14 amino acids. Here the CDR3 reads CASSGVDSDSPLHF. The CDR3 DNA follows: TGCGCCAGCAGCGGCGTCGACAGTGATTCACCCCTCCACTTT.

The chain joins TRBV19 to TRBJ2-7; 8 nucleotides agree with TRBD2. The germline CDR1 and CDR2 sequences are LNHDA and SQIVND (reference sequence). The CDR3 has 18 residues. V trimming: 3 bases; J trimming: 4 bases; junction bases outside the gene matches: 17. CDR3 in amino acids: CASSMVIAVERESYEQYF. The CDR3 nucleotides are TGTGCCAGTAGTATGGTAATCGCGGTCGAGCGGGAGTCATACGAGCAGTACTTC.

As for this clone: Other DNA sequences in this specimen translate into the identical CDR3. The V and J genes are TRBV29-1 and TRBJ2-7, with 8 bases that match TRBD2. The CDR3 totals 11 residues. V was clipped by 7 bases and J by 4 bases; unmatched bases: 3. The germline gives CDR1 SQVTM, CDR2 ANQGSEA. The CDR3 loop is CSAGGGYEQYF. DNA for the CDR3: TGCAGCGCGGGAGGGGGATACGAGCAGTACTTC.